This T cell receptor (beta chain) is drawn from a study of shared T cell receptors in the human thymus (dated by TCRdb to the early 2020s). Context from the whole study: The study examined how self-reactive, shared T-cell receptor alpha chains are generated in the human thymus.

Preparation of the library involved the immunoSEQ multiplex PCR assay. TCRdb obtained this table from immuneACCESS and retained in-frame rearrangements with V and J assigned. These tables miss some clones; where compared with another copy, unresolved V genes account for less than half of the shortfall, and the remainder is unexplained. The sample data list some 700,000 clones, and roughly 90% of these were observed just once. The biggest ten clones account for about 0.01% of the sample. Remarks on this clone: Its target antigen remains unknown. Per-base quality was not reported, and no clone a single base away is much larger than it.

The junction shows trimming of 2 bases on V and 2 bases on J, and the gene matches do not reach 2 bases of it. The CDR3 goes from the cysteine to the phenylalanine over 15 residues. This entry keeps only the CDR3 DNA: 45 bases, framed from base 1. According to the germline V gene, CDR1 reads SGHNT and CDR2 reads YENEEA. A further study also used this sample, focusing on human thymus T cells. The second study reports: Immunologically healthy infants undergoing open corrective cardiac surgery for congenital heart defects in Finland were used as donors. The thymus tissue came from surgical resects taken out during corrective cardiac surgery. Biased V and J gene segment usage appeared to be present in both thymic and peripheral blood repertoires. The related research found that thymic TCR repertoires overlapped highly between unrelated individuals. The study used 7 to 9 infant thymus samples plus four related peripheral blood samples to characterize TCR alpha and beta repertoires. Donor ages ranging from about 6 to 244 days were recorded, and 5 to 7 male and a couple of female infants were included in the cohort. Thymocytes were released mechanically from tissue and stored at -70 °C as pellets of roughly 8.5-32 million cells. A QIAsymphony instrument was used to extract genomic DNA from frozen cell pellets. The immunoSEQ multiplex PCR assay was used to amplify the TCRB and TCRAD loci from a standardized amount of quality-controlled genomic DNA. The amplicons covered the V(D)J region and were long enough to include the CDR3 and to identify the V and J genes. Amplicon sequencing was performed on an Illumina platform through the commercial immunoSEQ service. Corrections for primer bias and sequencing errors followed previously described methods, while TCRAD and TCRB definitions were based on the IMGT database. Analysis of the repertoires was done with immunoSEQ Analyzer 3.0 and VDJTools and included basic statistics, V/J segment usage, diversity estimates, rarefaction and pairwise overlap. Diversity was estimated using the Chao1, ChaoE, Efron-Thisted, Shannon and inverse Simpson indices, and was also estimated on datasets down-sampled to the size of the smallest sample. Repertoire overlap used strict matching of CDR3 nucleotide sequence, V gene and J gene, with Jaccard-based multidimensional scaling clustering. On average, roughly 810,000 unique TCRB clonotypes were obtained from thymus samples, compared with 65,000 to 90,000 from blood samples.

The clonotype originates from a boy in the first two years of life with a congenital heart defect. Donor details come from another sample of the same person, matched by shared clones. The specimen sequenced was thymocytes. The rearranged chain carries TRBV11-3 and TRBJ2-1, with 8 bases matching TRBD1. At the DNA level, the sequence is TGTGCCAGCAGCTTAAGGACAGGGACCTACAATGAGCAGTTCTTC. Its coded protein is CASSLRTGTYNEQFF.